Shown below are 28 T cell receptor beta chains from a single sample sequenced in a study of shared clonotypes between healthy human individuals. Sequencing used immunoSEQ multiplex PCR; TCRdb keeps in-frame clones, though not all of them. This sample yields 400,000 or so clones, of which around 96% are seen a single time; 0.25% to 0.35% belongs to the top ten. Specimen: memory CD8+ T cells sorted from blood. Subset noted: CD45RO+ cells pooled with CCR7-negative TemRA cells. The receptors here all came from a man younger than 40 in good health.

V is TRBV5-1 and J is TRBJ2-7; TRBD2 matches 11 bases. V lost 1 base to trimming and J lost 2 bases; unmatched junction nucleotides: 8. The CDR3 has 17 residues. Per the germline V gene, CDR1 is SGHRS and CDR2 is YFSETQ. CDR3 residues: CASSLTSGSSRTYEQYF. The CDR3 nucleotides read TGCGCCAGCAGCTTGACTAGCGGGAGTTCACGAACCTACGAGCAGTACTTC.

The chain employs TRBV7-6 and TRBJ2-1; TRBD2 agrees at 14 bases. The germline gives CDR1 SGHVS, CDR2 FNYEAQ. V trimming: 5 bases; J trimming: 0 bases; junction bases outside the gene matches: 3. This CDR3 has 17 residues. The CDR3: CASSIGTSGSSYNEQFF. CDR3 in DNA: TGTGCCAGCAGCATTGGGACTAGCGGGAGCTCCTACAATGAGCAGTTCTTC.

The chain has TRBV6-5 and TRBJ2-7, with a weak D call TRBD1 (6 bases). Germline V gene lookup returns CDR1 MNHEY and CDR2 SVGAGI. Trimming left V 6 bases short and J 3 bases short, with 18 bases between. This CDR3 region has 15 residues. As DNA, the CDR3 is TGTGCCAGCAGATCCAGCCGGGACACTCTCTACGAGCAGTACTTC. Translation: CASRSSRDTLYEQYF.

The V gene is TRBV10-3, the J gene TRBJ1-1; D is unclear. Deletions cut 2 bases from V and 4 bases from J, with 2 bases between. The CDR3 length is 11 residues. Germline CDR1 ENHRY, CDR2 SYGVKD. CDR3 nucleotides: TGTGCCATCAGTGAGGCCACTGAAGCTTTCTTT. Translating it yields CAISEATEAFF.

The chain couples TRBV7-2 to TRBJ2-1; 12 positions match TRBD2. This CDR3 contains 15 residues. Germline trimming cut 6 bases from V and 5 bases from J; bases unmatched to any gene: 5. The germline CDR1 and CDR2 sequences are SGHTA and FQGNSA. CDR3 sequence reads: CASRRGLAGHNEQFF. In DNA form, the CDR3 reads TGTGCCAGCAGACGAGGACTAGCGGGGCACAATGAGCAGTTCTTC.

V gene TRBV30 combines with J gene TRBJ2-5; the D is unclear. CDR3 length equals 14 residues. Germline CDR1 is GTSNPN and CDR2 is SVGIG (reference sequence). Trimming stripped 0 bases from V and 4 bases from J, with 12 bases between. The CDR3, as DNA: TGTGCCTGGAGTGTAAAACCTGGGCGAGAGACCCAGTACTTC. Translating it yields CAWSVKPGRETQYF.

J is TRBJ2-1 and V is TRBV5-6; weak D call: TRBD2 (5 bases). V was clipped by 3 bases and J by 0 bases, with 10 bases between them. In germline, CDR1 is SGHDT, CDR2 YYEEEE. This CDR3 has 15 residues. The CDR3 protein is CASSSDLGSYNEQFF. In DNA form, the CDR3 reads TGTGCCAGCAGCTCGGACTTAGGCTCCTACAATGAGCAGTTCTTC.

The chain uses TRBV28 and TRBJ2-4; D is possibly TRBD1 (6 bases). This CDR3 spans 14 amino acids. V was cut by 5 bases and J by 7 bases, with 15 bases left in between. Germline V CDR1 and CDR2: MDHEN, SYDVKM. In nucleotides, the CDR3 is TGTGCCAGCAGTAGTGGGACACCAGGTAACATTCAGTACTTC. Its translation is CASSSGTPGNIQYF. Drawing the rest from reference TRBV28 and TRBJ2-4, the complete variable domain is DVKVTQSSRYLVKRTGEKVFLECVQDMDHENMFWYRQDPGLGLRLIYFSYDVKMKEKGDIPEGYSVSREKKERFSLILESASTNQTSMYLCASSSGTPGNIQYFGAGTRLSVL.

The V and J genes are TRBV11-2 and TRBJ2-7, with D possibly matching TRBD1 (6 bases). V was clipped by 0 bases and J by 0 bases, with 12 bases between them. Looked up from germline, CDR1 is SGHAT and CDR2 is FQNNGV. The CDR3 is 16 residues long. Written as DNA, the CDR3 is TGTGCCAGCAGCTTAGATGGTGTAGGGGGCTCCTACGAGCAGTACTTC. This gives the protein CASSLDGVGGSYEQYF.

The rearrangement links TRBV5-1 to TRBJ2-5; 13 nucleotides match TRBD2. The CDR3 runs to 18 residues. Losses at the gene ends were 4 bases for V and 10 bases for J; bases not matched to a gene: 19. CDR1 SGHRS and CDR2 YFSETQ come from the germline V gene. The CDR3: CASSIRTSGRPLGENQYF. The CDR3 DNA reads TGCGCCAGCAGCATCAGGACTAGCGGGAGACCCCTAGGGGAAAACCAGTACTTC.

The rearrangement uses TRBV19 and TRBJ2-5; TRBD2 aligns across 10 bases. Germline trimming cut 5 bases from V and 5 bases from J; bases unmatched to any gene: 11. Germline-derived CDR1 and CDR2 are LNHDA and SQIVND (reference sequence). This CDR3 has 16 amino acids. The CDR3 reads CASSVRAGGPGETQYF. The CDR3 DNA reads as TGTGCCAGTAGTGTCCGAGCGGGAGGGCCTGGGGAGACCCAGTACTTC.

The DNA of the CDR3 is TGTGCCAGTAGGACCGGGACCACAGATACGCAGTATTTT. Amino acids: CASRTGTTDTQYF. This chain links TRBV19 with TRBJ2-3; possibly TRBD1 or TRBD2 for D (5 bases each). Germline V lookup: CDR1 LNHDA, CDR2 SQIVND (reference sequence). The length of the CDR3 is 13 residues. Trimming pared 6 bases from V and 2 bases from J, leaving 9 bases between.

This chain links TRBV28 with TRBJ2-5; 8 bases match TRBD2. Germline CDR1 and CDR2: MDHEN and SYDVKM. After removal of 6 bases from V and 5 bases from J, the junction contained 17 bases not matched to a gene. The CDR3 runs to 17 residues. The CDR3 bases are TGTGCCAGCAGCCCCCTGATGGGCGGGAGGCGGAGGGAGACCCAGTACTTC. Translating it yields CASSPLMGGRRRETQYF.

The chain recombines TRBV21-1 with TRBJ2-6; the listed D gene, TRBD1, was not tested against the DNA. TRBV21-1 is an annotated pseudogene. The CDR3 extends over 14 amino acids. The CDR3 nucleotides read TGTGCCAGCAGCAAGGCTGCTGGGGCCAACGTCCTGACTTTC. It codes for CASSKAAGANVLTF.

This clone has just a few counts. The CDR3 DNA is TGCAGCGTTGTTTCGGCTCCTAGGGAGACCCAGTACTTC. It specifies CSVVSAPRETQYF. This sequence joins TRBV29-1 and TRBJ2-5, with D unresolved. Germline V gene data show CDR1 as SQVTM and CDR2 as ANQGSEA. V lost 4 bases and J lost 5, with 14 bases in between. The CDR3 spans 13 residues.

V usage is TRBV7-2 and J usage is TRBJ2-7; D call uncertain. CDR1 is SGHTA, CDR2 FQGNSA, per germline. The V and J ends lost 1 base and 5 bases respectively, with 9 bases between them. The CDR3 totals 13 residues. CDR3 DNA: TGTGCCAGCAGCTTAGGTATACCTAACGAGCAGTACTTC. Translating it yields CASSLGIPNEQYF.

Of note for this clone: The sample holds other DNA sequences that translate to the same CDR3. The chain uses TRBV7-3 and TRBJ1-1; tentatively, D is TRBD1 (5 bases). Germline assignment: CDR1 SGHTA and CDR2 FQGTGA. CDR3 length: 13 amino acids. V was shortened by 2 bases and J by 4 bases, with 8 bases between the two germline ends. CDR3 in DNA: TGTGCCAGCAGCTTAGGGGGGACCACTGAAGCTTTCTTT. As protein: CASSLGGTTEAFF. The full variable domain, completed using reference TRBV7-3 and TRBJ1-1, is GAGVSQTPSNKVTEKGKYVELRCDPISGHTALYWYRQSLGQGPEFLIYFQGTGAADDSGLPNDRFFAVRPEGSVSTLKIQRTERGDSAVYLCASSLGGTTEAFFGQGTRLTVV.

V gene TRBV27 combines with J gene TRBJ2-7; D perhaps matches TRBD2 (6 bases). Germline V gene lookup returns CDR1 MNHEY and CDR2 SMNVEV (reference sequence). The CDR3 totals 14 residues. The V end lost 5 bases, the J end lost 4 bases, and 15 bases lay between the germline ends. CDR3 sequence reads: CASSQRRAQYEQYF. The CDR3 region has the DNA TGTGCCAGCAGTCAGAGGAGGGCTCAGTACGAGCAGTACTTC.

J is TRBJ2-5 and V is TRBV4-1; D perhaps matches TRBD2 (5 bases). There are 14 residues in the CDR3. Germline CDR1 and CDR2: MGHRA and YSYEKL. V lost 0 bases, J lost 5 bases, and 10 bases lay in between. DNA for the CDR3: TGCGCCAGCAGCCAAGATGACGAGCGGGAGACCCAGTACTTC. This gives the protein CASSQDDERETQYF.

The chain joins TRBV27 to TRBJ2-7, with D unclear. V lost 2 bases and J 3 bases, leaving 11 bases between the germline ends. CDR3 length: 14 amino acids. Per the germline V gene, CDR1 is MNHEY and CDR2 is SMNVEV (reference sequence). The CDR3 spells CASSLAPGVYEQYF. The CDR3 DNA follows: TGTGCCAGCAGTTTAGCTCCTGGGGTCTACGAGCAGTACTTC.

The V and J genes are TRBV7-3 and TRBJ2-2; TRBD1 is a possible D gene (6 bases). This CDR3 region has 18 residues. Trimming stripped 4 bases from V and 5 bases from J, with 23 bases between. Germline CDR1 and CDR2: SGHTA and FQGTGA. CDR3 sequence: CASSSRVTGRGGTGELFF. The CDR3 DNA reads as TGTGCCAGCAGCTCCCGAGTAACAGGGCGTGGGGGTACCGGGGAGCTGTTTTTT.

The V gene is TRBV28, the J gene TRBJ2-1; perhaps TRBD2 as D (5 bases). The V gene's germline CDR1 is MDHEN and CDR2 SYDVKM. V was shortened by 6 bases and J by 5 bases, with 17 bases between the two germline ends. The CDR3 spans 15 residues. The CDR3 sequence is CASSTTQTRNNEQFF. CDR3 in DNA: TGTGCCAGCAGCACCACCCAAACTAGAAACAATGAGCAGTTCTTC.

CDR3 amino acids: CASSQRPEETQYF. CDR3 DNA sequence: TGTGCCAGCAGCCAGCGGCCCGAAGAGACCCAGTACTTC. This sequence joins TRBV7-8 and TRBJ2-5; TRBD2 is a possible D gene (5 bases). With 5 bases removed from V and 3 bases from J, the gap between germline ends came to 10 bases. CDR1 is SGHVS, CDR2 FQNEAQ, per germline. The CDR3 is 13 amino acids.

This clone was picked up one time. Other DNA sequences in the sample encode the same CDR3. The J gene is TRBJ2-6, the V gene TRBV6-1; no clear D gene. Trimming took off 3 bases at V and 0 bases at J, with 0 bases between the two ends. Germline values: CDR1 MNHNS, CDR2 SASEGT. The CDR3 is 13 amino acids. The chain's CDR3 is CASSDSGANVLTF. CDR3 nucleotide sequence: TGTGCCAGCAGTGACTCTGGGGCCAACGTCCTGACTTTC.

The chain uses TRBV7-2 and TRBJ2-7, with 9 bases matching TRBD2. After removal of 4 bases from V and 0 bases from J, the junction contained 4 bases not matched to a gene. The CDR3 is 15 amino acids. Looked up from germline, CDR1 is SGHTA and CDR2 is FQGNSA. DNA of the CDR3: TGTGCCAGCAGCTCCCTAGCGGGATTCTCCTACGAGCAGTACTTC. Translation gives CASSSLAGFSYEQYF. The full variable domain, its missing parts supplied by reference TRBV7-2 and TRBJ2-7, is GAGVSQSPSNKVTEKGKDVELRCDPISGHTALYWYRQSLGQGLEFLIYFQGNSAPDKSGLPSDRFSAERTGGSVSTLTIQRTQQEDSAVYLCASSSLAGFSYEQYFGPGTRLTVT.

V is TRBV28 and J is TRBJ1-4, with 8 positions matching TRBD1. The germline V gene encodes CDR1 MDHEN and CDR2 SYDVKM. The CDR3 is 14 amino acids. Trimming took 8 bases from V and 8 from J; bases not matched to a gene: 10. This chain's CDR3 is CASAGRGLREKLFF. The CDR3 nucleotides are TGTGCCAGCGCGGGCAGGGGGCTTAGGGAAAAACTGTTTTTT.

CDR3 bases: TGCAGCGTTAAAGTTAGCGGGAGCTATGAGCAGTTCTTC. It codes for CSVKVSGSYEQFF. This sequence joins TRBV29-1 and TRBJ2-1; TRBD2 matches 9 bases. This CDR3 contains 13 residues. In germline, CDR1 is SQVTM, CDR2 ANQGSEA. Trimming cost V 5 bases and J 8 bases; bases outside gene matches: 7.

The chain combines TRBV7-2 with TRBJ2-1, with 9 bases aligning to TRBD2. CDR1 and CDR2 from the germline V gene are SGHTA and FQGNSA. The length of the CDR3 is 16 residues. J was trimmed by 5 bases and V by 7 bases; bases with no gene match: 12. The CDR3 protein is CASTNRKVAGDNEQFF. CDR3 bases: TGTGCCAGCACTAATAGAAAGGTAGCGGGAGACAATGAGCAGTTCTTC.